Listed here is a single T cell receptor beta chain. Its antigen remains undetermined. Base qualities are not at hand, and no much larger clone is one base apart. The germline V gene encodes CDR1 LNHDA and CDR2 SQIVND (reference sequence). Relative to germline, V is 9 bases shorter and J is 4 bases shorter, with 21 bases between their ends. The CDR3 holds 15 amino acids from the cysteine to the phenylalanine. The only DNA kept is the CDR3, 45 bases in frame from the first base. Whole blood was collected in K2EDTA tubes by collaborating institutions according to the institutions' own protocols. Collaborator samples were shipped for TCRbeta analysis as frozen whole blood, isolated PBMCs, or DNA extracted from either sample type. This entry is derived from a study of blood T cell repertoires in COVID-19 (dated by TCRdb to about 2020). Context from the whole study: Collaborator samples came from the United States, Italy and Spain and covered acute and convalescent phases of COVID-19. Sample metadata almost always included a de-identified subject ID, COVID-19 status, age in years and sex. The samples were drawn from the first 160 participants of the ongoing ImmuneRACE study and from over a thousand subjects provided by 6 global collaborators. The prospective study material was composed of cDNA or gDNA derived from T cells, B-cell-depleted T cells, or PBMCs. Subjects who had been exposed to COVID-19, were actively infected with it, or had recovered from it provided the deeply sampled blood TCRbeta repertoires that made up the dataset. HLA class I and class II types, where available, came from metadata supplied by the sample provider rather than from assay-based typing. The repertoires were released in a freely available public database meant as a resource for research on the immune response to SARS-CoV-2.

Overall study outcomes, separate from this receptor: Clinical and demographic metadata were provided uncurated, with the amount varying by source and participant.

The immunoSEQ Assay, a bias-controlled multiplex PCR, was used to amplify TCRbeta CDR3 regions from genomic DNA. In the authors' own workflow: Nucleated cell counts per sample were estimated from amplification of reference gene primers within the assay. To quantify the absolute abundance of each unique TCRbeta CDR3 rearrangement, sequence reads were collapsed and filtered. For each sample, productive Simpson clonality was calculated as the square root of Simpson's diversity index across productive rearrangements. The immuneACCESS repertoire file appears here via TCRdb, limited to in-frame rearrangements. These files lack a portion of the clones; in checked studies, under half of the deficit traces to unresolved V genes, and the cause of the others is not known. V and J calls and clone size follow that table, whereas D and trimming were derived from the DNA. Recorded for this sample are tens of thousands of clones; about 76% of them occurred a single time. Around 28% of the sample belongs to the ten largest clones.

The receptor comes from a woman older than 75 with active or convalescent COVID-19. The sequenced material came from peripheral blood. Recombination connected TRBV19 to TRBJ1-1, and perhaps TRBD1 as D gene, on 6 matching bases. The DNA is TGTGCCAGCTGGAGCCCGGGGGGCCGGGGCACTGAAGCTTTCTTT. Its product reads: CASWSPGGRGTEAFF.